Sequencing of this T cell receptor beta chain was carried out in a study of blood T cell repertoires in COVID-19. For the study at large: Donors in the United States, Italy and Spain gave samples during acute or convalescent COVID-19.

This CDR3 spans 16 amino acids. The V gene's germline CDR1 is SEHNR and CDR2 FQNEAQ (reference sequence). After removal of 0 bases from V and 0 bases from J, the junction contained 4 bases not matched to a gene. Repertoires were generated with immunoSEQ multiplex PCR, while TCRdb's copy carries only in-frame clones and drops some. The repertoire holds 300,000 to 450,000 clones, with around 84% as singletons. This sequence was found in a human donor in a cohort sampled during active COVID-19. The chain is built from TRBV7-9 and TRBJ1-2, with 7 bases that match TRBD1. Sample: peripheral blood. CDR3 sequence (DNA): TGTGCCAGCAGCTTAGCTGGGGACAGCCCTAACTATGGCTACACCTTC. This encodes CASSLAGDSPNYGYTF.